The clone carrying this TCR beta chain has at least ten counts. The authors built TCR beta libraries using iRepertoire HTBI primers and Arm-PCR of CDR3 regions. One entry per CDR3 protein, called by TCRdb with MiXCR from the multiplex PCR reads. The sample lists roughly 490,000 distinct CDR3 sequences; 22% were seen once. Regarding time point: persistent/refractory GD, antithyroid drugs over 5 years with positive TRAb. Scientists built the TCR library using RNA that was extracted from PBMCs. The data originate from a study of regulatory T cells in long-lasting Graves disease. The CDR3 is made up of 13 amino acids. J was trimmed by 4 bases and V by 4 bases; bases with no gene match: 3. CDR1 and CDR2 (germline): SGHTA, FQGNSA.

The J gene is TRBJ1-2, the V gene TRBV7-2, with 7 positions matching TRBD1. The sequences come from peripheral blood mononuclear cells (PBMCs), collected when the disease was refractory, from a patient treated with antithyroid drugs. The sequence was collected from a female donor with Graves disease. CDR3 protein: CASSSTGFYGYTF. The DNA of the CDR3 is TGTGCCAGCAGCTCGACAGGGTTCTATGGCTACACCTTC.